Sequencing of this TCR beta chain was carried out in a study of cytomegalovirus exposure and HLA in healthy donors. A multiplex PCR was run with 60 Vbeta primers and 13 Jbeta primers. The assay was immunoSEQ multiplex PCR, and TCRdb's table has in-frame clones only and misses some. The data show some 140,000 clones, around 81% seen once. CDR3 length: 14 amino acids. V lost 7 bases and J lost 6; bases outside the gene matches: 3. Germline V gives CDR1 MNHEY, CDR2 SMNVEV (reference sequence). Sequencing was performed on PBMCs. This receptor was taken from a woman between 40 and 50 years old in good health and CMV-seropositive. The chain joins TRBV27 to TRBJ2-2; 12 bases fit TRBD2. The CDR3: CASTASGRAGELFF. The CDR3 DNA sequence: TGTGCCAGCACCGCTAGCGGGAGGGCCGGGGAGCTGTTTTTT.